This passage covers 15 T cell receptor beta chains from one sample sequenced in a study of brain T cells in children with intractable seizures. Assay: immunoSEQ multiplex PCR; the TCRdb copy retains only in-frame clones and omits some. The sample shows some 80,000 clones, around nine tenths of them seen only once. Sequenced material: peripheral blood, taken at surgery. These receptors came from a girl aged 2 to 9 with Rasmussen encephalitis and intractable seizures.

This chain links TRBV28 with TRBJ1-5, with D uncertain. The ends were cut back, 6 bases at V and 5 bases at J, with 8 bases in the middle. Germline V gives CDR1 MDHEN, CDR2 SYDVKM. This CDR3 is built from 12 residues. The CDR3 reads CASRREDQPQHF. CDR3 DNA sequence: TGTGCCAGCAGAAGAGAGGATCAGCCCCAGCATTTT.

The chain combines TRBV3-1 (or the pseudogene TRBV3-2) with TRBJ2-5, with 13 nucleotides matching TRBD2. V shed 1 base, J shed 5 bases, and the junction held 7 bases outside the gene matches. The CDR3 has 17 residues. Germline-derived CDR1 and CDR2 are LGHDT and YNNKEL (reference sequence). The CDR3 sequence: CASSQGGTSGVYETQYF. CDR3 DNA sequence: TGTGCCAGCAGCCAAGGGGGGACTAGCGGGGTTTATGAGACCCAGTACTTC.

J is TRBJ1-5 and V is TRBV6-5; 9 bases agree with TRBD1. There are 15 residues in the CDR3. Germline assignment: CDR1 MNHEY and CDR2 SVGAGI. Trimming took 4 bases from V and 5 from J; bases not matched to a gene: 6. The CDR3 spells CASSFKGQGYQPQHF. For the CDR3, the DNA is TGTGCCAGCAGTTTCAAGGGACAGGGATATCAGCCCCAGCATTTT.

This clone showed up just once. The chain recombines TRBV6-1 with TRBJ1-2, with 7 bases fitting TRBD1. Germline values: CDR1 MNHNS, CDR2 SASEGT. The CDR3 covers 15 residues. After removal of 2 bases from V and 4 bases from J, the junction contained 7 bases not matched to a gene. The chain's CDR3 is CASSERTGTLYGYTF. The CDR3 DNA is TGTGCCAGCAGTGAAAGGACAGGAACCCTCTATGGCTACACCTTC.

In this sample, this clone turned up once. The chain joins TRBV5-1 to TRBJ2-7, with a tentative D call TRBD1 (5 bases). The germline V gene encodes CDR1 SGHRS and CDR2 YFSETQ. CDR3 size: 15 residues. Trimming took 3 bases from V and 0 from J, leaving 13 bases between them. CDR3: CASSWGPDASYEQYF. The CDR3 region has the DNA TGCGCCAGCAGCTGGGGCCCTGACGCCTCCTACGAGCAGTACTTC.

This chain links TRBV23-1 with TRBJ2-1; D is unresolved. TRBV23-1 is marked as an open reading frame, function uncertain. V lost 2 bases and J 2 bases, leaving 19 bases between the germline ends. CDR3 length: 18 amino acids. The CDR3 loop reads CASSQQPGQYCTYNEQFF. DNA for the CDR3: TGCGCCAGCAGTCAACAACCCGGGCAGTATTGCACCTACAATGAGCAGTTCTTC.

This clone was counted between two and nine times. This sequence joins TRBV10-1 and TRBJ2-2; D is perhaps TRBD2 (5 bases). Per germline, CDR1 WNHNN and CDR2 SYGVQD (reference sequence). CDR3 length equals 16 residues. Between the trimmed V and J ends, which lost 2 bases and 3 bases, there was a span of 13 bases. CDR3 DNA: TGCGCCAGCAGTGAGGCCGGACTCCCCTACACCGGGGAGCTGTTTTTT. Its protein is CASSEAGLPYTGELFF.

J is TRBJ2-3 and V is TRBV9; D remains ambiguous. CDR1 and CDR2 (germline): SGDLS, YYNGEE. CDR3 size: 14 residues. The V end lost 0 bases, the J end lost 2 bases, and 7 bases lay between the germline ends. In DNA form, the CDR3 reads TGTGCCAGCAGCGTAGCCCTCGACACAGATACGCAGTATTTT. This encodes CASSVALDTDTQYF. The full variable domain, in which reference TRBV9 and TRBJ2-3 provide the parts outside the CDR3, is DSGVTQTPKHLITATGQRVTLRCSPRSGDLSVYWYQQSLDQGLQFLIQYYNGEERAKGNILERFSAQQFPDLHSELNLSSLELGDSALYFCASSVALDTDTQYFGPGTRLTVL.

The V call is TRBV9, the J call TRBJ2-1; 9 nucleotides match TRBD2. This CDR3 comprises 15 residues. Per the germline V gene, CDR1 is SGDLS and CDR2 is YYNGEE. The V segment lost 0 bases and the J segment 4 bases; nucleotides outside the gene matches: 2. CDR3 nucleotide sequence: TGTGCCAGCAGCGTAGATAGCGGGAGATACAATGAGCAGTTCTTC. Residues: CASSVDSGRYNEQFF.

The chain employs TRBV1 and TRBJ1-4. TRBV1 has pseudogene status. The CDR3 sequence is 16 residues long. CDR3 DNA sequence: TGCACCAGCAGCCGAATAGCAGGAGCAACTAATGAAAAACTGTTTTTT. It yields the protein CTSSRIAGATNEKLFF.

The J gene is TRBJ1-3, the V gene TRBV5-6; tentatively, D is TRBD1 (5 bases). The CDR3 is made up of 16 amino acids. Trimming stripped 4 bases from V and 0 bases from J, with 14 bases between. The V gene's germline CDR1 is SGHDT and CDR2 YYEEEE. CDR3 residues: CASSLIGAISGNTIYF. The DNA for the CDR3 is TGTGCCAGCAGCCTAATTGGGGCGATCTCTGGAAACACCATATATTTT.

The J gene is TRBJ2-5, the V gene TRBV6-5, with 8 bases aligning to TRBD1. The CDR3 spans 16 residues. The V segment lost 0 bases and the J segment 4 bases; nucleotides outside the gene matches: 7. Germline-derived CDR1 and CDR2 are MNHEY and SVGAGI. The CDR3 coding sequence is TGTGCCAGCAGTTACTCCGGGGCAGGGGGCGCAGAGACCCAGTACTTC. Its translation: CASSYSGAGGAETQYF.

The genes are TRBV2 and TRBJ1-1, with D perhaps matching TRBD1 (6 bases). CDR3 length: 14 residues. Germline V gene sequence: CDR1 SNHLY, CDR2 FYNNEI. V lost 5 bases and J lost 5, with 15 bases in between. CDR3 bases: TGTGCCAGCAGTAACAGGGTACGAAGTACTGAAGCTTTCTTT. It translates to CASSNRVRSTEAFF.

This chain links TRBV5-1 with TRBJ1-1; possible D gene TRBD1, 6 bases. CDR3 length: 14 residues. The germline V gene has CDR1 SGHRS and CDR2 YFSETQ. V was pared by 0 bases and J by 4 bases, with 10 bases between. As DNA, the CDR3 is TGCGCCAGCAGCTTGGTCGGCAGGGGCACTGAAGCTTTCTTT. Amino acid sequence: CASSLVGRGTEAFF. The complete variable domain, with remaining parts taken from reference TRBV5-1 and TRBJ1-1, reads KAGVTQTPRYLIKTRGQQVTLSCSPISGHRSVSWYQQTPGQGLQFLFEYFSETQRNKGNFPGRFSGRQFSNSRSEMNVSTLELGDSALYLCASSLVGRGTEAFFGQGTRLTVV.

In this sample, this clone turned up a few times. The rearrangement links TRBV6-5 to TRBJ2-5; a possible D gene is TRBD2 (6 bases). Per germline, CDR1 MNHEY and CDR2 SVGAGI. CDR3 length equals 16 residues. The V end lost 2 bases, the J end lost 0 bases, and 13 bases lay between the germline ends. The CDR3: CASSYRRGNYQETQYF. DNA of the CDR3: TGTGCCAGCAGTTACAGGAGGGGCAATTACCAAGAGACCCAGTACTTC.